This T cell receptor (beta chain) stems from a study of tumor and adjacent non-tumor tissue in lung cancer. Study summary: Patients were aged about 31 to 85, 10 men and 4 to 6 women, stage I to III.

In regard to this clonotype: The target antigen is unknown.

The library came from three nested PCR rounds adapted from ARM-PCR protocols. TCRdb reprocessed the multiplex PCR reads via MiXCR and lists one record per CDR3 protein. This sample has around 140,000 distinct CDR3 sequences, with roughly 66% found just once. RNA was extracted from bulk tissue without any cell sorting. Whole-study findings and limits: Normal lung showed higher cumulative top 100 clone frequency than tumor.

The CDR3 has 14 residues. Deletions cut 0 bases from V and 5 bases from J, with 11 bases between. Germline V CDR1 and CDR2: SGHRS, YFSETQ. The chain combines TRBV5-1 with TRBJ2-5, with D possibly TRBD2 on 6 matching bases. Sequenced material: lung tumor tissue. The clonotype comes from a man aged 55 to 70 with small cell lung cancer. CDR3 in amino acids: CASSLGASVETQYF. The CDR3 bases are TGCGCCAGCAGCTTGGGGGCTAGCGTGGAGACCCAGTACTTC. Supplemented by reference TRBV5-1 and TRBJ2-5, the full variable domain reads KAGVTQTPRYLIKTRGQQVTLSCSPISGHRSVSWYQQTPGQGLQFLFEYFSETQRNKGNFPGRFSGRQFSNSRSEMNVSTLELGDSALYLCASSLGASVETQYFGPGTRLLVL.